This TCR beta chain was obtained from a study of CD8 T cells in Susac syndrome. Regarding this clonotype: Its antigen is not identified.

Points from the study as a whole: The study admitted that it had a relatively small number of individuals in its TCR sequencing and HLA analysis.

Sequencing of TCR beta drew on CD8+ and CD4+ T cells from blood. The CD8+ and CD4+ T cells were negatively isolated, with the TEMRA cells enriched by FACS. RNA amounts of about 0.45 to 1 ug underwent reverse transcription with random hexamers. Amplification of the TCR beta CDR3 was carried out by immunoSEQ multiplex PCR, which spanned a total of 54 Vbeta and 13 Jbeta segments. Using its own MiXCR run on the immunoSEQ multiplex PCR reads, TCRdb lists one record per CDR3 protein. Among 330,000 or so distinct CDR3 sequences, about nine tenths were seen once, and the ten largest hold around 0.2%. The CDR3 contains 12 residues. CDR1 is MNHEY, CDR2 SMNVEV, per germline (reference sequence). V shed 9 bases and J shed 6 bases, with 14 bases lying between them.

The sequencing sample was made of CD8+ T cells from PBMCs. The receptor's source is a human donor with multiple sclerosis. The rearrangement uses TRBV27 and TRBJ1-1; D perhaps matches TRBD1 (6 bases). The CDR3 loop is CARTQGGAEAFF. The CDR3 region has the DNA TGTGCCAGAACACAGGGCGGTGCTGAAGCTTTCTTT.